The subject of this entry is one TCR beta chain. The antigen remains unidentified. These data originate in a study of blood T cells in healthy people across ages. Study-wide results and limits: Diversity was estimated from one million T cells, and these estimates were considered underestimates.

Each sample had at least 6.5 million PBMCs isolated. CDR3 length: 15 residues. Germline V gene sequence: CDR1 DFQATT, CDR2 SNEGSKA (reference sequence). A J-beta primer mix and a sample-barcoded 5' primer were used in a second PCR of about 7 to 12 cycles. Via MiXCR, TCRdb re-called the 5' RACE reads, giving one row per CDR3 protein. Of more than 1,400,000 distinct CDR3 sequences detected, approximately 42% appear once; the ten largest clones hold under 8%. The specimen was blood. The chain employs TRBV20-1 and TRBJ2-5, with 9 nucleotides matching TRBD2. The DNA end is a closer match to TRBJ2-7, so the J assignment may be wrong. The clonotype comes from a woman under 30 in good health. In nucleotides, the CDR3 is TGCAGTGCTACTCCCTTCCGAGGAGCGGGAGGCGAGCAGTACTTC. It yields the protein CSATPFRGAGGEQYF.